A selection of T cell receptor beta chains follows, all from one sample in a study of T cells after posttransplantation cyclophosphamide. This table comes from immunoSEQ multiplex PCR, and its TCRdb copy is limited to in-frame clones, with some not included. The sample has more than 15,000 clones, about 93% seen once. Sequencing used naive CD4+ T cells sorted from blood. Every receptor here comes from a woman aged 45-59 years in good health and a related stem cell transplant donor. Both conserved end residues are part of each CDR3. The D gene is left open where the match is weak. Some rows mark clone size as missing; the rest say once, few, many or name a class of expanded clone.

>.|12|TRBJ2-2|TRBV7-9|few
TGTGCCAGCAGCCCCAGGTCCGGGGAGCTGTTTTTT
CASSPRSGELFF
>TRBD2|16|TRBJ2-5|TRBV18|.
TGTGCCAGCTCTCGGGGACTAGCGGAAGGAGGAGAGACCCAGTACTTC
CASSRGLAEGGETQYF
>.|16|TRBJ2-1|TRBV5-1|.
TGCGCCAGCAGCTTTGGGGCGGGGAGCTCCTACAATGAGCAGTTCTTC
CASSFGAGSSYNEQFF
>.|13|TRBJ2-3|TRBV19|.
TGTGCCAGTAGCCCGGGGGAGGCGAGGACGCAGTATTTT
CASSPGEARTQYF
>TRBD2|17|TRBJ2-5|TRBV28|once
TGTGCCAGCAGTTTTAAACTTCTGGCGGGAGGGCCAGAGACCCAGTACTTC
CASSFKLLAGGPETQYF
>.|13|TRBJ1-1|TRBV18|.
TGTGCCAGCTCGTATGACAGGAACACTGAAGCTTTCTTT
CASSYDRNTEAFF
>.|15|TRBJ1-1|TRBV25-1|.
TGTGCCAGCAGTGAGGATCGGAGGGTTGGAGCTGAAGCTTTCTTT
CASSEDRRVGAEAFF
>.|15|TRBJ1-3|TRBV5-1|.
TGCGCCAGCAGCTTCGAAACGGGGTTTGGAAACACCATATATTTT
CASSFETGFGNTIYF
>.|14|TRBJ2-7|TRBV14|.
TGTGCCAGCAGCCAGTTAAGGAGCTCCTACGAGCAGTACTTC
CASSQLRSSYEQYF
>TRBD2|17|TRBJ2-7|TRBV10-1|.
TGCGCCAGCAGTGGGTCGCTAGGACTAGCGGGAGCCAGAGTTCTGTACTTC
CASSGSLGLAGARVLYF
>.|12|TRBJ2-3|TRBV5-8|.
TGTGCCAGCAGCTTAGTCAGAGATACGCAGTATTTT
CASSLVRDTQYF
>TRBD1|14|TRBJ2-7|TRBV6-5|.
TGTGCCAGCAGTAGGGACAGGGGCACCTACGAGCAGTACTTC
CASSRDRGTYEQYF
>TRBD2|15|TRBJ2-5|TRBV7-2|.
TGTGCCAGCAGCGCAGGGACTAGCGGGGGTGAGACCCAGTACTTC
CASSAGTSGGETQYF
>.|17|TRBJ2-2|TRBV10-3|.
TGTGCCATCAGTGGGCCGTTGGGGGAGGTGGACACCGGGGAGCTGTTTTTT
CAISGPLGEVDTGELFF
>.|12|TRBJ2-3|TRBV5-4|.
TGTGCCAGCAGCTTGGCATCAGATACGCAGTATTTT
CASSLASDTQYF
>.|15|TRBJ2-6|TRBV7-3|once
TGTGCCAGCAGCTTGACAGGTACTGGGGCCAACGTCCTGACTTTC
CASSLTGTGANVLTF
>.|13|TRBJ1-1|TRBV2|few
TGTGCCAGCAGCGTTGGCCCTTACACTGAAGCTTTCTTT
CASSVGPYTEAFF
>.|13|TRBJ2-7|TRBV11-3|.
TGTGCCAGCAGCTTAGGCCCCTCCTACGAGCAGTACTTC
CASSLGPSYEQYF
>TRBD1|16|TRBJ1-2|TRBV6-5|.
TGTGCCAGCAGTTACTCTGGGGTGGCAGGGGGGAATGGCTACACCTTC
CASSYSGVAGGNGYTF
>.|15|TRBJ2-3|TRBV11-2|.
TGTGCCAGCAGCCCGGTAATAGCTGCGACTCATACGCAGTATTTT
CASSPVIAATHTQYF
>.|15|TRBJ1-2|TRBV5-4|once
TGTGCCAGCAGCTTTGGACAGCTTGGGATCTATGGCTACACCTTC
CASSFGQLGIYGYTF
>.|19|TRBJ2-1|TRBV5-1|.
TGCGCCAGCAGCTTGGCAGCGGCCTTCCCGGTATCGTCCTACAATGAGCAGTTCTTC
CASSLAAAFPVSSYNEQFF
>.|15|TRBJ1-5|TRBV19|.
TGTGCCAGTAGGGGGATACAGGGCGACAATCAGCCCCAGCATTTT
CASRGIQGDNQPQHF
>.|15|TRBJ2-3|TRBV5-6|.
TGTGCCAGCAGCTTGTGGTGGAGGATGGCAGATACGCAGTATTTT
CASSLWWRMADTQYF
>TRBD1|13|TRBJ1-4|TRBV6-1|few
TGTGCCAGCAGGACGGACAGGGGACGGAAACTGTTTTTT
CASRTDRGRKLFF
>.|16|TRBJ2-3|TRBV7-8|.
TGTGCCAGCAGCTTAGGACACACCCCTAGCACAGATACGCAGTATTTT
CASSLGHTPSTDTQYF
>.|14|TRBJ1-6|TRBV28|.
TGTGCCAGCAAAACGAGCTCCTATAATTCACCCCTCCACTTT
CASKTSSYNSPLHF
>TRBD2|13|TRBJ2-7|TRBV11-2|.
TGTGCCAGCAGCTTGGGAGGGATGGACGAGCAGTACTTC
CASSLGGMDEQYF
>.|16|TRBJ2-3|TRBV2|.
TGTGCCAGCAGTGAAGTGATTAGCGGAAACACAGATACGCAGTATTTT
CASSEVISGNTDTQYF
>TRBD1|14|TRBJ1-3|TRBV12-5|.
TGTGCTAGTGGGCAGACAGGGGGGGGAAGCCCCATATATTTT
CASGQTGGGSPIYF
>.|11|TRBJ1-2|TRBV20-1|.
TGCAGTGCTCCGTGGGCTATTGGCTACACCTTC
CSAPWAIGYTF
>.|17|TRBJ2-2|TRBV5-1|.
TGCGCCAGCGGAGGACAGTTGGGATGGGCTGGGACCGGGGAGCTGTTTTTT
CASGGQLGWAGTGELFF
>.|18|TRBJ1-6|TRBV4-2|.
TGTGCCAGCAGCCAAGAGGGACACTTGAGCTCCTATAATTCACCCCTCCACTTT
CASSQEGHLSSYNSPLHF
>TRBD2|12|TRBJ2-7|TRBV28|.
TGTGCCACCCGGGGGGTTTCCTACGAGCAGTACTTC
CATRGVSYEQYF
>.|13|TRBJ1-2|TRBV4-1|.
TGCGCCAGCAGCCATCTGGGGAGGGATGGCTACACCTTC
CASSHLGRDGYTF
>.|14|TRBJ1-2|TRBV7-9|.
TGTGCCAGCAGCTTAGCTGGGAGGGAGTACGGCTACACCTTC
CASSLAGREYGYTF
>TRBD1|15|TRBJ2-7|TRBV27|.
TGTGCCAGCAAACCTTGGACAGGTCCTCCCTACGAGCAGTACTTC
CASKPWTGPPYEQYF
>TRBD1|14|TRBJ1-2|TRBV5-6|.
TGTGCCAGCAGCTTGGCCGGGACAGGCTATGGCTACACCTTC
CASSLAGTGYGYTF
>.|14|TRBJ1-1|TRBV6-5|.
TGTGCCAGCAGACAGGAGATTATGAACACTGAAGCTTTCTTT
CASRQEIMNTEAFF
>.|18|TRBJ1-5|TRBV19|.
TGTGCCAGTACTCTGGCAGGGCTCACTTCAAGGGGTCATCAGCCCCAGCATTTT
CASTLAGLTSRGHQPQHF
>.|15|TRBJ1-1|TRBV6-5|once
TGTGCCAGCAGTTACCGAGTGGGGGGGAACACTGAAGCTTTCTTT
CASSYRVGGNTEAFF
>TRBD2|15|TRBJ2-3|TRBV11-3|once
TGTGCCAGCGCGGCCCGGGCGGGAGGCACAGATACGCAGTATTTT
CASAARAGGTDTQYF
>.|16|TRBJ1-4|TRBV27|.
TGTGCCAGCACCGCCATCGGGGGGCGGGGTAATGAAAAACTGTTTTTT
CASTAIGGRGNEKLFF
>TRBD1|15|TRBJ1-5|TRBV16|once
TGTGCCAGCAGCCACCAGACAGGGGCGGGTCAGCCCCAGCATTTT
CASSHQTGAGQPQHF
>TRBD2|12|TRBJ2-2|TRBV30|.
TGTGCCTGGTCCCGGGGGGCCGGGGAGCTGTTTTTT
CAWSRGAGELFF
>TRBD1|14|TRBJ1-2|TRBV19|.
TGTGCCAGTAGCCCTAGACAGGGGGCAGGTGGCTACACCTTC
CASSPRQGAGGYTF
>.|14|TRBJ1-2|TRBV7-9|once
TGTGCCAGCAGCTTAGCGGGACACCCCTATGGCTACACCTTC
CASSLAGHPYGYTF
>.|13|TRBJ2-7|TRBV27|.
TGTGCCTCCCCCTGGGGGGTTTCCTACGAGCAGTACTTC
CASPWGVSYEQYF
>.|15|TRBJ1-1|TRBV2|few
TGTGCTTCAGCAGGGGATTGGGGCATGAACACTGAAGCTTTCTTT
CASAGDWGMNTEAFF
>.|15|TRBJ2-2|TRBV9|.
TGTGCCAGCAGCGCTCGACAGCTGAGCACCGGGGAGCTGTTTTTT
CASSARQLSTGELFF